These 14 T cell receptor beta chains originate from one sample sequenced in a study of blood T cell repertoires in COVID-19. Measured with immunoSEQ multiplex PCR; TCRdb has only the in-frame clones, and not every one. The sample lists about 150,000 clones; almost 80% were seen once. Sequenced sample: peripheral blood. The receptors stem from a man in his fifties or sixties who had recovered from COVID-19.

V is TRBV11-2 and J is TRBJ2-7, with D tentatively TRBD2 (5 bases). Germline V lookup: CDR1 SGHAT, CDR2 FQNNGV. The CDR3 contains 13 residues. V gave up 3 bases and J gave up 7 bases, with 13 bases separating them. Here the CDR3 DNA reads TGTGCCAGCAGCTTGGGCTTAAGGGAGGAGCAGTACTTC. This codes for CASSLGLREEQYF.

The chain has TRBV7-2 and TRBJ2-5, with 9 bases matching TRBD2. V was clipped by 3 bases and J by 5 bases; unmatched bases: 10. CDR1 is SGHTA and CDR2 is FQGNSA in the germline V gene. The CDR3 runs to 16 residues. The CDR3: CASSFLAGVRGETQYF. CDR3 in DNA: TGTGCCAGCAGCTTCTTAGCGGGAGTCAGGGGGGAGACCCAGTACTTC. Based on the CDR3 plus reference TRBV7-2 and TRBJ2-5, the full variable domain is GAGVSQSPSNKVTEKGKDVELRCDPISGHTALYWYRQSLGQGLEFLIYFQGNSAPDKSGLPSDRFSAERTGGSVSTLTIQRTQQEDSAVYLCASSFLAGVRGETQYFGPGTRLLVL.

The chain has TRBV5-1 and TRBJ2-7; TRBD2 matches 8 bases. Per germline, CDR1 SGHRS and CDR2 YFSETQ. This CDR3 region has 16 residues. J was trimmed by 3 bases and V by 4 bases; bases with no gene match: 12. This chain's CDR3 is CASSPSRLAGGYEQYF. The CDR3 DNA sequence: TGCGCCAGCAGCCCGAGTCGGTTGGCGGGGGGCTACGAGCAGTACTTC.

This chain joins TRBV29-1 and TRBJ2-2, with 8 bases fitting TRBD1. V was pared by 4 bases and J by 2 bases, with 3 bases of the junction left unmatched. The CDR3 has 14 residues. Looked up from germline, CDR1 is SQVTM and CDR2 is ANQGSEA. Here the CDR3 reads CSVVGQVNTGELFF. The CDR3 DNA sequence: TGCAGCGTTGTGGGACAGGTTAACACCGGGGAGCTGTTTTTT.

V is TRBV7-9 and J is TRBJ2-6; a possible D gene is TRBD2 (5 bases). This CDR3 has 18 amino acids. The germline V and J ends were trimmed by 1 base and 0 bases, with 13 bases remaining between them. The germline V gene encodes CDR1 SEHNR and CDR2 FQNEAQ (reference sequence). This CDR3 is CASSLDGRRSSGANVLTF. CDR3 nucleotides: TGTGCCAGCAGCTTAGATGGCCGGAGGAGCTCTGGGGCCAACGTCCTGACTTTC.

This rearrangement joins TRBV14 to TRBJ2-1, with 7 bases aligning to TRBD1. V gave up 1 base and J gave up 7 bases; unmatched junction bases: 10. The CDR3 loop spans 16 amino acids. The germline V gene encodes CDR1 SGHDN and CDR2 FVKESK. This chain's CDR3 is CASSQVILQGRNEQFF. DNA for the CDR3: TGTGCCAGCAGCCAAGTAATCTTACAGGGGAGAAATGAGCAGTTCTTC. Full variable domain (rest looked up from reference TRBV14 and TRBJ2-1): EAGVTQFPSHSVIEKGQTVTLRCDPISGHDNLYWYRRVMGKEIKFLLHFVKESKQDESGMPNNRFLAERTGGTYSTLKVQPAELEDSGVYFCASSQVILQGRNEQFFGPGTRLTVL.

The rearrangement joins TRBV5-1 to TRBJ2-5, with D unclear. Trimming shortened V by 4 bases and J by 5 bases, and 6 bases separated the two germline ends. Germline CDR1 is SGHRS and CDR2 is YFSETQ. The CDR3 extends over 11 amino acids. The CDR3 nucleotides read TGCGCCAGCAGCCAGAAGGAGACCCAGTACTTC. This sequence encodes CASSQKETQYF.

The rearrangement uses TRBV2 and TRBJ1-2; the D gene is possibly TRBD1 (6 bases). The CDR3 contains 13 residues. Deletions cut 10 bases from V and 2 bases from J, with 14 bases between. Germline V gives CDR1 SNHLY, CDR2 FYNNEI. Here the CDR3 reads CATQRGGNYGYTF. The CDR3 coding sequence is TGTGCCACCCAGAGGGGGGGCAACTATGGCTACACCTTC. The complete variable domain, with remaining parts taken from reference TRBV2 and TRBJ1-2, reads EPEVTQTPSHQVTQMGQEVILRCVPISNHLYFYWYRQILGQKVEFLVSFYNNEISEKSEIFDDQFSVERPDGSNFTLKIRSTKLEDSAMYFCATQRGGNYGYTFGSGTRLTVV.

This clone has only a few counts. The chain is built from TRBV7-2 and TRBJ2-5, with TRBD1 identical over 9 bases. Germline V gives CDR1 SGHTA, CDR2 FQGNSA. The CDR3 has 15 residues. Trimming at V came to 4 bases and at J to 4 bases, leaving 7 bases not matched to a gene. The CDR3 DNA reads as TGTGCCAGCAGCTCACAAACAGGGGGCGCAGAGACCCAGTACTTC. As protein: CASSSQTGGAETQYF.

The rearrangement uses TRBV30 and TRBJ2-2; 9 bases fit TRBD1. The ends lost 3 bases at V and 4 bases at J; junction bases unmatched: 3. The germline CDR1 and CDR2 sequences are GTSNPN and SVGIG (reference sequence). The CDR3 runs to 14 residues. The CDR3 is CAWRWDRATGELFF. As DNA, the CDR3 is TGTGCCTGGAGGTGGGACAGGGCCACCGGGGAGCTGTTTTTT.

J is TRBJ1-1 and V is TRBV6-5, with TRBD1 matching 7 bases. CDR1 and CDR2 from the germline V gene are MNHEY and SVGAGI. CDR3 length equals 14 residues. V gave up 4 bases and J gave up 3 bases; unmatched junction bases: 5. CDR3 coding DNA: TGTGCCAGCAGTTCAAGGGGGCTGGACACTGAAGCTTTCTTT. Amino acids: CASSSRGLDTEAFF.

This clone appeared once. V usage is TRBV6-5 and J usage is TRBJ1-2; D gene uncertain. The CDR3 covers 14 residues. V shed 0 bases and J shed 0 bases, with 5 bases lying between them. CDR1 MNHEY and CDR2 SVGAGI come from the germline V gene. CDR3 loop: CASSYSSANYGYTF. Written as DNA, the CDR3 is TGTGCCAGCAGTTACTCGAGTGCTAACTATGGCTACACCTTC.

The DNA for the CDR3 is TGTGCCAGCAGCGTAGATTTTTCCTCTGGGGCCAACGTCCTGACTTTC. Translation: CASSVDFSSGANVLTF. The V call is TRBV5-4, the J call TRBJ2-6; unclear D gene. This CDR3 has 16 amino acids. Trimming shortened V by 4 bases and J by 0 bases, and 11 bases separated the two germline ends. CDR1 is SGHNT, CDR2 YYREEE, per germline (reference sequence). Drawing the rest from reference TRBV5-4 and TRBJ2-6, the complete variable domain is ETGVTQSPTHLIKTRGQQVTLRCSSQSGHNTVSWYQQALGQGPQFIFQYYREEENGRGNFPPRFSGLQFPNYSSELNVNALELDDSALYLCASSVDFSSGANVLTFGAGSRLTVL.

The CDR3 spells CATSRRGQGQETQYF. CDR3 sequence (DNA): TGTGCCACCAGCCGGAGGGGACAGGGGCAAGAGACCCAGTACTTC. The chain joins TRBV15 to TRBJ2-5, with 10 bases identical to TRBD1. The length of the CDR3 is 15 residues. Trimming removed 5 bases from V and 2 bases from J; junction bases left unmatched: 5. Per the germline V gene, CDR1 is LNHNV and CDR2 is YYDKDF (reference sequence).